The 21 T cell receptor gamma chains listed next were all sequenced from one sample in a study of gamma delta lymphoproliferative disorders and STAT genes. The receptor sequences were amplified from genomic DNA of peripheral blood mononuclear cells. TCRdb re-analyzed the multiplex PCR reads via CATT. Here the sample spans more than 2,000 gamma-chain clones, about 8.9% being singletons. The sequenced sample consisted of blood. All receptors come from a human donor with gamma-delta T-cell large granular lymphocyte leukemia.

The CDR3 DNA reads as TGTGCTGCGTGGGATTGGGGGAATTATTATAAGAAACTCTTT. Amino acid sequence: CAAWDWGNYYKKLF. V is TRGV10 and J is TRGJ1 or TRGJ2. The J gene was not available in TCRdb and was assigned here by matching the DNA to germline segments. TRGV10 is placed among ORFs of uncertain function. The CDR3 is 14 residues long. J gave up 0 bases and V 8 bases, and 8 bases lay outside the gene matches.

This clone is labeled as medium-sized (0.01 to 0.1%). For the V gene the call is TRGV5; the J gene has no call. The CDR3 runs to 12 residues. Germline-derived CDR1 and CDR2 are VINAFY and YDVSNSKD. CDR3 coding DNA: TGTGCCACCTGGGACAGGCGAAAATGTCCACTCTTT. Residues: CATWDRRKCPLF.

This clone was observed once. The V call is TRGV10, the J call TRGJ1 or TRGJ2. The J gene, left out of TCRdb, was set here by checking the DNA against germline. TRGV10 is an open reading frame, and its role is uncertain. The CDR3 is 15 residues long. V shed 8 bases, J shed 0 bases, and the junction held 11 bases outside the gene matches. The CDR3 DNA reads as TGTGCTGCGTGGACCCAGCCCGTGAATTATTATAAGAAACTCTTT. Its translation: CAAWTQPVNYYKKLF.

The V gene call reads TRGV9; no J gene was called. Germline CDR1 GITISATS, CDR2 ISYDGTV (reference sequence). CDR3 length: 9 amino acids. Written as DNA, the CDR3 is TGTGCCTTGTGGGAGGTGGAACTCTTT. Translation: CALWEVELF.

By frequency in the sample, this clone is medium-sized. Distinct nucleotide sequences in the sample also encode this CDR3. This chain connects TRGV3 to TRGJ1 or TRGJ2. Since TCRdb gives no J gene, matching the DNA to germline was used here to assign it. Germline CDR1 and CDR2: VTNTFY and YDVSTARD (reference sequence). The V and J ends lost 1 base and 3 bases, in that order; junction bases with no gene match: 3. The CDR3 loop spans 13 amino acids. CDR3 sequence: CATWDSSYYKKLF. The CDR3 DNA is TGTGCCACCTGGGACAGTTCTTATTATAAGAAACTCTTT.

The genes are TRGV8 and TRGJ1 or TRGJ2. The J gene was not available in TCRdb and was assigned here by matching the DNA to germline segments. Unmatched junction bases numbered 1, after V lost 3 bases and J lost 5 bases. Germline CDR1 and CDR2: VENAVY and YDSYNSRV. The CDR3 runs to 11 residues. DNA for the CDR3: TGTGCCACCTGGGATGATTATAAGAAACTCTTT. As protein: CATWDDYKKLF.

In DNA, the CDR3 is TGTGCCACCTGCCCCCCGGACGGGCGAAAACTCTTT. This translates into CATCPPDGRKLF. The V gene call is TRGV8, and the J gene call is absent. CDR3 length equals 12 residues. The germline gives CDR1 VENAVY, CDR2 YDSYNSRV.

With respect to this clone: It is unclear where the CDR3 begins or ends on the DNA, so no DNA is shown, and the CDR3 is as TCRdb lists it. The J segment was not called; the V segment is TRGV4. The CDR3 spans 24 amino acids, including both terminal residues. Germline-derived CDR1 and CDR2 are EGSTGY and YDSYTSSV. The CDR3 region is CAILLKMTLESITVPPGMGYKKLF.

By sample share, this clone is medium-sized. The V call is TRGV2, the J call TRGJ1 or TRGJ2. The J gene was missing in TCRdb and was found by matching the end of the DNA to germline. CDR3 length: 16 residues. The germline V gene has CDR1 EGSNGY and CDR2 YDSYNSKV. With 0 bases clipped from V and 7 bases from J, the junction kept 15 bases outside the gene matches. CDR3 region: CATWDGQKGERYKKLF. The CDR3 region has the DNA TGTGCCACCTGGGACGGGCAGAAAGGCGAAAGGTATAAGAAACTCTTT.

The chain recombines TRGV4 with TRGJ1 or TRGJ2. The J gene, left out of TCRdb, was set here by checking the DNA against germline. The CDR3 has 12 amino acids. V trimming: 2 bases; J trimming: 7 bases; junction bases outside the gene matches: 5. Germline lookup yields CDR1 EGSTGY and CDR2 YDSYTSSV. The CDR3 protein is CATWDVMYKKLF. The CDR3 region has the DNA TGTGCCACCTGGGATGTTATGTATAAGAAACTCTTT.

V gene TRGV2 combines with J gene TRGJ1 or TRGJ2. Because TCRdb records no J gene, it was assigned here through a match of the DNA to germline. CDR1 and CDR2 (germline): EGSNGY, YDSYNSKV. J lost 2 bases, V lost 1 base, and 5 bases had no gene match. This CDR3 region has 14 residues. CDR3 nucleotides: TGTGCCACCTGGGACGGCTACGATTATTATAAGAAACTCTTT. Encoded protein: CATWDGYDYYKKLF.

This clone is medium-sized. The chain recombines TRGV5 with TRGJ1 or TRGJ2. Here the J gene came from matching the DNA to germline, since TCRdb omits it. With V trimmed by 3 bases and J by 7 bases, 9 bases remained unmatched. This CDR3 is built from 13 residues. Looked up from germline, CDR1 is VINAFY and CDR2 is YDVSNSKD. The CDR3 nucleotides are TGTGCCACCTGGGACCCAACGGGGTATAAGAAACTCTTT. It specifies CATWDPTGYKKLF.

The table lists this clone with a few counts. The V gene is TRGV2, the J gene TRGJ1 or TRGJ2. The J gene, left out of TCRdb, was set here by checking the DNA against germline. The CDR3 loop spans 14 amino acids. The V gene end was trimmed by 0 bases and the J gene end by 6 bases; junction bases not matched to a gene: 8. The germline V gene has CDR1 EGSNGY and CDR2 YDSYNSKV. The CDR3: CATWDGQASYKKLF. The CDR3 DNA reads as TGTGCCACCTGGGACGGGCAGGCCAGTTATAAGAAACTCTTT.

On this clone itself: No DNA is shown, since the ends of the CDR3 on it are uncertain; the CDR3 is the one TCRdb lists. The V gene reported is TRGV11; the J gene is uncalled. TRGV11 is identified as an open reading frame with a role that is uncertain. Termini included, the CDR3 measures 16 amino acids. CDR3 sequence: CTTVPAGSGNYYKKLF.

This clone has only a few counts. The CDR3 bases are TGTGCCACCTGGGAAGGAGGGAATTATTATAAGAAACTCTTT. Translating gives CATWEGGNYYKKLF. The chain carries TRGV3 and TRGJ1 or TRGJ2. No J gene is reported in TCRdb; it was inferred here by comparing the DNA with germline. The V gene end was trimmed by 4 bases and the J gene end by 0 bases; junction bases not matched to a gene: 6. Germline CDR1 and CDR2: VTNTFY and YDVSTARD (reference sequence). This CDR3 region has 14 residues.

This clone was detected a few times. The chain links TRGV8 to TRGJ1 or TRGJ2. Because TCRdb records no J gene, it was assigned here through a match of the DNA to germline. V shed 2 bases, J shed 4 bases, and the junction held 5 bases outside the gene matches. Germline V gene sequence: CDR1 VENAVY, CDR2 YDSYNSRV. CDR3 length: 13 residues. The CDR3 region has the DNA TGTGCCACCTGGGATAAACTGTATTATAAGAAACTCTTT. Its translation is CATWDKLYYKKLF.

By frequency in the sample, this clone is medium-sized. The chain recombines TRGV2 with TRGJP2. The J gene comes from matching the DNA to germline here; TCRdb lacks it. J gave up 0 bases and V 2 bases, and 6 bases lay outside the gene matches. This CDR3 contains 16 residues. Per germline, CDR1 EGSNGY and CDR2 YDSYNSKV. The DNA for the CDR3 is TGTGCCACCTGGGACGAGTTGCATAGTAGTGATTGGATCAAGACGTTT. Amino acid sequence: CATWDELHSSDWIKTF.

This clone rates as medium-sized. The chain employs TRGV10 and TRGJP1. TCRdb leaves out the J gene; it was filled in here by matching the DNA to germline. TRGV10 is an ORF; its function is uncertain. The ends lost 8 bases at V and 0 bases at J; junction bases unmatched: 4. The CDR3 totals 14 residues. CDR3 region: CAAWDNTTGWFKIF. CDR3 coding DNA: TGTGCTGCGTGGGACAATACCACTGGTTGGTTCAAGATATTT.

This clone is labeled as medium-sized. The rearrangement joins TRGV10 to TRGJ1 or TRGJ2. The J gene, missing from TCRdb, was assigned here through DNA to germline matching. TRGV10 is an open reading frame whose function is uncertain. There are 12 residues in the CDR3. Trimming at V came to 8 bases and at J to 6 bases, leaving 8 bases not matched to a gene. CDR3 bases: TGTGCTGCGTGGGATTATAGTTATAAGAAACTCTTT. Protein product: CAAWDYSYKKLF.

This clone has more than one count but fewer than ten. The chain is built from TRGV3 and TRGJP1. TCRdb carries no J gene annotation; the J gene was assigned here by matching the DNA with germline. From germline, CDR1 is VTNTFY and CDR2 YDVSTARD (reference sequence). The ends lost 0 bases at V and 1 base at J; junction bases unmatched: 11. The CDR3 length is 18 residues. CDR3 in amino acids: CATWDRPRIGTTGWFKIF. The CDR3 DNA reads TGTGCCACCTGGGACAGGCCTCGGATAGGTACCACTGGTTGGTTCAAGATATTT.

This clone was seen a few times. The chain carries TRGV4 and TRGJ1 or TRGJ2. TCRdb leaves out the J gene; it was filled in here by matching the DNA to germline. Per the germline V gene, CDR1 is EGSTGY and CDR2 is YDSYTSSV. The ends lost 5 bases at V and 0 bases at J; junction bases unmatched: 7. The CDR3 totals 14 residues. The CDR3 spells CATWGGSNYYKKLF. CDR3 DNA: TGTGCCACCTGGGGGGGGTCGAATTATTATAAGAAACTCTTT.